This T cell receptor beta chain was recorded in a study of cytomegalovirus exposure and HLA in healthy donors. Overall study results and limits: Most CMV-associated TCR beta chains were later found to appear HLA-restricted. Testing in vitro showed a few CMV-associated chains specific for CMV antigens. Later on, a genetic analysis was performed. It linked a missense variant in DCLRE1C with V- and J-gene trimming of TCR beta.

With 60 Vbeta and 13 Jbeta primers, the PCR was carried out. Sequencing was performed with immunoSEQ multiplex PCR; in TCRdb, only in-frame clones are kept and a portion is missing. The sample holds 120,000 or so clones; around 80% are singletons and the top ten take less than 7.5%. This clone was recorded once. Its antigen is unidentified. The CDR3 covers 15 residues. V shed 4 bases, J shed 8 bases, and the junction held 10 bases outside the gene matches. Germline V gene data show CDR1 as SGHNT and CDR2 as YENEEA. The sequenced material came from PBMCs. This receptor was obtained from a man younger than 40 in good health and CMV-seropositive. The chain combines TRBV11-3 with TRBJ1-3; TRBD1 agrees at 8 bases. CDR3: CASSSRDRRIDTIYF. In DNA form, the CDR3 reads TGTGCCAGCAGCTCCCGGGACAGGAGGATTGACACCATATATTTT.